One sample yielded the 21 T cell receptor beta chains listed below, sequenced in a study of beta chain features in type 1 diabetes. Regarding the study as a whole: Among patients with Type 1 diabetes, TCRB CDR3s were moderately but significantly shorter in every one of the four CD4+ subsets.

Their cognate antigens are unknown. TCRB transcripts that were expressed got sequenced, as all of the isolated RNA had been reverse transcribed. TCRdb's copy holds only in-frame clones and misses some; the assay was immunoSEQ multiplex PCR. The profile covers some 360,000 clones, with over 8.5% appearing a single time and about 0.64% taken by the ten largest. Sequencing was carried out using central memory CD4+ T cells from blood. These receptors all stem from a man aged 25-40 years with type 1 diabetes.

There are a few counts of this clone. The chain carries TRBV18 and TRBJ1-4; 8 positions match TRBD1. The CDR3 is 13 residues long. With 5 bases clipped from V and 8 bases from J, the junction kept 4 bases outside the gene matches. Germline V gives CDR1 KGHSH, CDR2 LQKENI. The CDR3 is CASSRDRREKLFF. In DNA, the CDR3 is TGTGCCAGCTCAAGGGACAGGCGAGAAAAACTGTTTTTT. The variable domain in full, completed from reference TRBV18 and TRBJ1-4, reads NAGVMQNPRHLVRRRGQEARLRCSPMKGHSHVYWYRQLPEEGLKFMVYLQKENIIDESGMPKERFSAEFPKEGPSILRIQQVVRGDSAAYFCASSRDRREKLFFGSGTQLSVL.

This clone came up a few times. The chain combines TRBV28 with TRBJ2-5; 7 bases agree with TRBD2. CDR1 and CDR2 (germline): MDHEN, SYDVKM. The J segment lost 1 base and the V segment lost 4 bases, leaving 15 bases of the junction unmatched. This CDR3 is built from 18 residues. This chain's CDR3 is CASSSAGSSGNIQETQYF. CDR3 in DNA: TGTGCCAGCAGTTCTGCAGGGTCGAGCGGGAATATCCAAGAGACCCAGTACTTC.

The V and J genes are TRBV4-2 and TRBJ2-1; maybe TRBD2 (5 bases). CDR1 LGHNA and CDR2 YNFKEQ come from the germline V gene. The CDR3 has 17 amino acids. V lost 0 bases and J lost 8, with 20 bases in between. CDR3 sequence (DNA): TGTGCCAGCAGCCAAGATGTCGGGTTAGCGAGTATGCATGAGCAGTTCTTC. Its translation: CASSQDVGLASMHEQFF.

This clone has a handful of counts. V is TRBV30 and J is TRBJ1-2; possibly TRBD1 for D (6 bases). The CDR3 loop spans 14 amino acids. V lost 0 bases and J 2 bases, leaving 10 bases between the germline ends. Germline V lookup: CDR1 GTSNPN, CDR2 SVGIG (reference sequence). This chain's CDR3 is CAWSVTTGNYGYTF. Here the CDR3 DNA reads TGTGCCTGGAGTGTAACCACAGGGAACTATGGCTACACCTTC.

This clone was seen a handful of times. This chain links TRBV7-6 with TRBJ2-1; 7 bases align to TRBD1. The CDR3 totals 14 residues. The J segment lost 5 bases and the V segment lost 5 bases, leaving 6 bases of the junction unmatched. Germline lookup yields CDR1 SGHVS and CDR2 FNYEAQ. The CDR3 reads CASSAQTGDNEQFF. In nucleotides, the CDR3 is TGTGCCAGCAGCGCCCAAACAGGGGACAATGAGCAGTTCTTC.

The chain has TRBV7-9 and TRBJ1-1, with TRBD1 matching over 7 bases. CDR3 length equals 16 residues. CDR1 is SEHNR, CDR2 FQNEAQ, per germline (reference sequence). V lost 5 bases, J lost 1 base, and 10 bases stayed unmatched. The chain's CDR3 is CASSRNTGAGNTEAFF. The DNA of the CDR3 is TGTGCCAGCAGCCGCAACACAGGGGCTGGGAACACTGAAGCTTTCTTT.

This clone was observed a few times. V is TRBV7-2 and J is TRBJ1-1, with D unclear. Trimming took 3 bases from V and 5 from J, leaving 7 bases between them. This CDR3 is built from 12 residues. Germline assignment: CDR1 SGHTA and CDR2 FQGNSA. CDR3 loop: CASSLWMTEAFF. The CDR3 DNA follows: TGTGCCAGCAGCTTGTGGATGACTGAAGCTTTCTTT.

The sample holds a few counts of this clone. J is TRBJ1-5 and V is TRBV7-9; D uncertain. V was clipped by 4 bases and J by 10 bases, with 20 bases between them. The CDR3 covers 15 residues. Germline V lookup: CDR1 SEHNR, CDR2 FQNEAQ (reference sequence). The CDR3 is CASSSSLYPTGPQHF. CDR3 DNA sequence: TGTGCCAGCAGCTCAAGCCTTTACCCCACCGGTCCCCAGCATTTT.

This clone was detected a few times. V is TRBV5-1 and J is TRBJ2-5; 12 positions agree with TRBD1. Germline V CDR1 and CDR2: SGHRS, YFSETQ. Trimming cost V 5 bases and J 4 bases; bases outside gene matches: 6. CDR3 length: 15 amino acids. CDR3 coding DNA: TGCGCCAGCAGTTACGGGACAGGGGGCGCAGAGACCCAGTACTTC. Its protein product is CASSYGTGGAETQYF.

This clone was picked up a small number of times. V usage is TRBV6-5 and J usage is TRBJ2-5, with 12 positions matching TRBD1. Germline CDR1 is MNHEY and CDR2 is SVGAGI. V lost 8 bases to trimming and J lost 4 bases; unmatched junction nucleotides: 8. CDR3 length equals 15 residues. CDR3 nucleotides: TGTGCCAGCGAAGGGACAGGGGGCGGTGGAGAGACCCAGTACTTC. Its protein product is CASEGTGGGGETQYF.

This chain links TRBV4-2 with TRBJ2-1; TRBD2 is a possible D gene (5 bases). The CDR3 runs 13 residues. The V end was cut by 5 bases, the J end by 7 bases, with 12 bases between. Germline CDR1 is LGHNA and CDR2 is YNFKEQ. CDR3 sequence (DNA): TGTGCCAGCAGCTTGGGGAGACCAAATGAGCAGTTCTTC. It encodes CASSLGRPNEQFF.

The CDR3 nucleotides are TGCGATGCCAAAAACATTCAGTACTTC. Protein product: CDAKNIQYF. The rearrangement links TRBV20-1 to TRBJ2-4; unclear D gene. CDR3 size: 9 residues. CDR1 is DFQATT, CDR2 SNEGSKA, per germline (reference sequence).

This clone appeared a few times. The chain combines TRBV4-3 with TRBJ1-2; D is undetermined. The germline V gene has CDR1 LGHNA and CDR2 YSLEER. The CDR3 length is 15 residues. V was clipped by 0 bases and J by 5 bases, with 13 bases between them. DNA for the CDR3: TGCGCCAGCAGCCAAGATTCGAACAGAGCATATGGCTACACCTTC. It translates to CASSQDSNRAYGYTF.

The chain carries TRBV27 and TRBJ1-3; the D is unclear. This CDR3 has 16 amino acids. Germline CDR1 reads MNHEY; CDR2 reads SMNVEV (reference sequence). With 5 bases removed from V and 0 bases from J, the gap between germline ends came to 14 bases. CDR3: CASSPLEANSGNTIYF. The CDR3 DNA sequence: TGTGCCAGCAGTCCACTGGAGGCCAACTCTGGAAACACCATATATTTT.

V usage is TRBV7-9 and J usage is TRBJ2-4; D is perhaps TRBD2 (5 bases). The CDR3 length is 14 residues. Per the germline V gene, CDR1 is SEHNR and CDR2 is FQNEAQ (reference sequence). Trimming left V 3 bases short and J 3 bases short, with 9 bases between. CDR3 in DNA: TGTGCCAGCAGCTTGGCAGAGGGCAAAAACATTCAGTACTTC. Translated: CASSLAEGKNIQYF.

The J gene is TRBJ2-2, the V gene TRBV2; 8 bases are shared with TRBD2. The trim removed 6 bases at V and 0 bases at J, leaving 0 bases unmatched. The CDR3 covers 14 residues. Germline lookup yields CDR1 SNHLY and CDR2 FYNNEI. In DNA form, the CDR3 reads TGTGCCAGCAGACTAGCGGCGAACACCGGGGAGCTGTTTTTT. Translation gives CASRLAANTGELFF.

The V call is TRBV7-2, the J call TRBJ1-2; D remains ambiguous. Germline CDR1 and CDR2: SGHTA and FQGNSA. Trimming took 8 bases from V and 1 from J, leaving 17 bases between them. The CDR3 has 15 residues. The CDR3 coding sequence is TGTGCCAGCGCGTATAGACGACAACATAACTATGGCTACACCTTC. Protein product: CASAYRRQHNYGYTF.

The CDR3 is CASRESLLYEQYF. The DNA of the CDR3 is TGTGCCAGTAGAGAGTCCCTCCTCTACGAGCAGTACTTC. The J gene is TRBJ2-7, the V gene TRBV19; D unresolved. The CDR3 is 13 amino acids. V was clipped by 6 bases and J by 3 bases, with 12 bases between them. Germline CDR1 is LNHDA and CDR2 is SQIVND (reference sequence). Complete variable domain (other parts from reference TRBV19 and TRBJ2-7): DGGITQSPKYLFRKEGQNVTLSCEQNLNHDAMYWYRQDPGQGLRLIYYSQIVNDFQKGDIAEGYSVSREKKESFPLTVTSAQKNPTAFYLCASRESLLYEQYFGPGTRLTVT.

In this sample, this clone turned up a few times. The chain employs TRBV10-1 and TRBJ2-7, with 12 bases matching TRBD1. The CDR3 sequence is 17 residues long. Germline-derived CDR1 and CDR2 are WNHNN and SYGVQD (reference sequence). V lost 2 bases and J lost 5; bases outside the gene matches: 10. CDR3 nucleotides: TGCGCCAGCAGTGAGAAAATTGGGACAGGGGGCATACACGAGCAGTACTTC. The encoded protein is CASSEKIGTGGIHEQYF.

A word on this clone: This likely came from a read error, as a far larger clone is one base away. This chain's CDR3 is CASIRDRGSYEQYF. The CDR3 DNA reads TGTGCCAGCATCCGGGATAGGGGGTCCTACGAGCAGTACTTC. The V and J genes are TRBV13 and TRBJ2-7; a possible D gene is TRBD1 (6 bases). Trimming stripped 7 bases from V and 1 base from J, with 14 bases between. There are 14 residues in the CDR3. The germline gives CDR1 PRHDT, CDR2 FYEKMQ (reference sequence).

The table lists this clone with a few counts. The V gene is TRBV6-1, the J gene TRBJ2-7; 8 bases line up with TRBD1. V was pared by 8 bases and J by 2 bases, with 5 bases of the junction left unmatched. The germline V gene has CDR1 MNHNS and CDR2 SASEGT. The CDR3 spans 13 residues. Here the CDR3 DNA reads TGTGCCAGCGGGACAGGCGGACCCTACGAGCAGTACTTC. Translated, it gives CASGTGGPYEQYF.